The T cell receptor beta chain under discussion was sequenced for a study of Tregs in tolerant kidney transplant recipients. Concerning this clone: What it binds is not known.

The CDR3 is 14 residues long. V was clipped by 6 bases and J by 0 bases, with 11 bases between them. Per germline, CDR1 MDHEN and CDR2 SYDVKM. The method was immunoSEQ multiplex PCR; TCRdb's version includes in-frame clones alone and lacks a portion of them. Altogether tens of thousands of clones are present, about 89% being singletons, with the ten largest covering around 0.38%. Study-wide findings and caveats: Biological reproducibility was not directly addressed in this study. Tregs expanded with activated donor B cells seemed most donor-specific. Nucleotide sequences could not be compared across some patients' samples due to primer changes.

The sequences come from CD4+ T cells from blood, collected before the transplant. This receptor was identified in a human donor who received a combined kidney and bone marrow transplant. The chain couples TRBV28 to TRBJ1-1; D perhaps matches TRBD1 (6 bases). The CDR3 sequence: CASRNGQMNTEAFF. The CDR3 nucleotides read TGTGCCAGCAGGAATGGACAGATGAACACTGAAGCTTTCTTT.